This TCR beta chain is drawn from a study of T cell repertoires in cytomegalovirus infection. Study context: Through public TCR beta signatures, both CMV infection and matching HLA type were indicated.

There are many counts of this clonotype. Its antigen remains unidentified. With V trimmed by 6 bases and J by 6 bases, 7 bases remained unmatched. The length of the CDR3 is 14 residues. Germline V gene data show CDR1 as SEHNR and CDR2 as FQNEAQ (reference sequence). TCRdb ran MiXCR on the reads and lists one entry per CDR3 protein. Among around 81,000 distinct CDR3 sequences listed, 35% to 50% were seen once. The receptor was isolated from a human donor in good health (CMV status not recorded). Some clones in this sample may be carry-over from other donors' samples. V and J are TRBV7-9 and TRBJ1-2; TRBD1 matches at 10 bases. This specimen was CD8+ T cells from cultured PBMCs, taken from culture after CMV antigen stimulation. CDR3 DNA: TGTGCCAGCAGGCGACAGGGGGCTTTGGATGGCTACACCTTC. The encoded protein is CASRRQGALDGYTF.